This T cell receptor (beta chain) was identified in a study of blood T cell repertoires in COVID-19. On the study more broadly: Both acute and convalescent COVID-19 samples were obtained from the United States, Italy and Spain.

During active infection, Seattle patients enrolled and were then monitored through disease. Germline V gene lookup returns CDR1 SGDLS and CDR2 YYNGEE. The V end was cut by 0 bases, the J end by 4 bases, with 9 bases between. The length of the CDR3 is 14 residues. Original processing notes: Reference gene primer amplification gave nucleated cell count estimates. This table comes from immunoSEQ multiplex PCR, and its TCRdb copy is limited to in-frame clones, with some not included. The V and J calls and clone size were taken over from that table, and D and trimming were inferred from the DNA. Of about 340,000 clones detected, roughly 90% appear once; the ten largest clones hold just over 7%.

The chain uses TRBV9 and TRBJ2-3; D call uncertain. Specimen: peripheral blood. This TCR derives from a woman between 55 and 75 years old with COVID-19, enrolled during active disease. This CDR3 is CASSVDGSADTQYF. CDR3 bases: TGTGCCAGCAGCGTAGATGGTAGTGCAGATACGCAGTATTTT.